Below are 17 T cell receptor beta chains sequenced from a single sample in a study of blood T cell repertoires in COVID-19. TCRdb's table, derived via immunoSEQ multiplex PCR, lists solely in-frame clones and lacks some. The sample yields around 250,000 clones, approximately 82% seen once. The sample comprised peripheral blood. These receptors all stem from a woman older than 75 with acute or convalescent COVID-19.

This clone was detected a few times. The chain couples TRBV28 to TRBJ1-5; D uncertain. The CDR3 extends over 12 amino acids. The V end was cut by 7 bases, the J end by 4 bases, with 8 bases between. Germline assignment: CDR1 MDHEN and CDR2 SYDVKM. As DNA, the CDR3 is TGTGCCAGCACACAACTAAATCAGCCCCAGCATTTT. Protein product: CASTQLNQPQHF.

In this sample, this clone turned up once. V and J are TRBV18 and TRBJ2-7; tentative D call: TRBD1 (6 bases). The CDR3 is 13 amino acids. Looked up from germline, CDR1 is KGHSH and CDR2 is LQKENI. V shed 3 bases and J shed 4 bases, with 10 bases lying between them. CDR3 amino acids: CASSPATGYEQYF. The CDR3 nucleotides read TGTGCCAGCTCACCGGCGACAGGTTACGAGCAGTACTTC.

The rearrangement links TRBV29-1 to TRBJ1-4, with D tentatively TRBD1 (5 bases). Germline-derived CDR1 and CDR2 are SQVTM and ANQGSEA. V dropped 6 bases and J dropped 4 bases, with 12 bases sitting between them. The CDR3 sequence is 13 residues long. The CDR3 DNA is TGCAGCGTGCGGGACGGGCTTAATGAAAAACTGTTTTTT. Its translation is CSVRDGLNEKLFF.

The chain employs TRBV6-6 and TRBJ1-2; 12 bases are shared with TRBD1. The CDR3 is 16 amino acids. Germline V gene lookup returns CDR1 MNHNY and CDR2 SVGAGI (reference sequence). Trimming took 6 bases from V and 3 from J; bases not matched to a gene: 8. CDR3 loop: CASRRGQGAQDYGYTF. The CDR3 nucleotides read TGTGCCAGCAGACGGGGACAGGGGGCGCAGGACTATGGCTACACCTTC.

The chain has TRBV5-1 and TRBJ1-1, with D possibly TRBD1 on 5 matching bases. Germline CDR1 reads SGHRS; CDR2 reads YFSETQ. V was pared by 0 bases and J by 6 bases, with 15 bases between. The CDR3 runs to 15 residues. The CDR3 loop is CASSLGGAGKAEAFF. The CDR3 coding sequence is TGCGCCAGCAGCTTGGGCGGGGCCGGGAAGGCTGAAGCTTTCTTT.

This clone has just a few counts. The chain joins TRBV24-1 to TRBJ2-1; 10 bases match TRBD2. The CDR3 runs to 16 residues. Germline V gene lookup returns CDR1 KGHDR and CDR2 SFDVKD. The V segment lost 4 bases and the J segment 6 bases; nucleotides outside the gene matches: 8. CDR3 in DNA: TGTGCCACCAGTGACCCGGGACTAGCGTCCGGCAATGAGCAGTTCTTC. Amino acids: CATSDPGLASGNEQFF.

V is TRBV5-6 and J is TRBJ1-3; possibly TRBD1 for D (5 bases). The V gene lost 3 bases and the J gene lost 2 bases, with 9 bases spanning the gap. The CDR3 runs to 14 residues. The germline V gene encodes CDR1 SGHDT and CDR2 YYEEEE. The CDR3 DNA reads TGTGCCAGCAGCTCCCAGGGCGCTGGAAACACCATATATTTT. Encoded protein: CASSSQGAGNTIYF.

The chain joins TRBV4-2 to TRBJ2-7; 10 bases map to TRBD1. The J segment lost 0 bases and the V segment lost 3 bases, leaving 2 bases of the junction unmatched. This CDR3 comprises 15 residues. Looked up from germline, CDR1 is LGHNA and CDR2 is YNFKEQ. CDR3 in amino acids: CASSHRTGGSYEQYF. The DNA of the CDR3 is TGTGCCAGCAGCCATCGGACAGGGGGCTCCTACGAGCAGTACTTC.

This chain links TRBV12-3 or TRBV12-4 with TRBJ2-7; no clear D. V was clipped by 3 bases and J by 2 bases, with 8 bases between them. The CDR3 runs 13 residues. Here the CDR3 DNA reads TGTGCCAGCAGTTTGTACAGAGCCTACGAGCAGTACTTC. Its protein is CASSLYRAYEQYF.

This chain joins TRBV5-1 and TRBJ1-4; no definite D call. CDR1 and CDR2 (germline): SGHRS, YFSETQ. The germline V and J ends were trimmed by 7 bases and 6 bases, with 19 bases remaining between them. The CDR3 runs 15 residues. CDR3 coding DNA: TGCGCCAGCGCCACTGAGGGAAGTAGCTATGAAAAACTGTTTTTT. This encodes CASATEGSSYEKLFF.

V and J are TRBV5-1 and TRBJ2-1; TRBD2 matches at 12 bases. CDR3 length: 15 residues. V dropped 4 bases and J dropped 3; count of bases not matched to a gene: 2. CDR1 is SGHRS, CDR2 YFSETQ, per germline. The CDR3 DNA reads TGCGCCAGCAGCCAGACTAGCGGGGGCTACAATGAGCAGTTCTTC. This codes for CASSQTSGGYNEQFF.

The chain couples TRBV15 to TRBJ2-7, with D possibly being TRBD1 (5 bases). Germline V gives CDR1 LNHNV, CDR2 YYDKDF (reference sequence). The CDR3 totals 18 residues. V was shortened by 1 base and J by 2 bases, with 21 bases between the two germline ends. The CDR3 DNA reads TGTGCCACCAGCAGAGTGGTCGGCAGACAGACATTTACCTACGAGCAGTACTTC. Translation gives CATSRVVGRQTFTYEQYF.

This chain uses TRBV5-1 with TRBJ2-7, with 8 bases fitting TRBD2. The CDR3 has 16 amino acids. The ends lost 0 bases at V and 5 bases at J; junction bases unmatched: 10. CDR1 and CDR2 from the germline V gene are SGHRS and YFSETQ. The CDR3 sequence: CASSLGLAGAVDEQYF. The CDR3 region has the DNA TGCGCCAGCAGCTTGGGCCTAGCGGGTGCCGTGGACGAGCAGTACTTC.

This chain joins TRBV5-5 and TRBJ1-5, with 7 nucleotides matching TRBD1. This CDR3 has 14 amino acids. The germline V gene has CDR1 SGHKS and CDR2 YYEKEE (reference sequence). V lost 2 bases to trimming and J lost 7 bases; unmatched junction nucleotides: 6. The CDR3 is CASSLNRGGQPQHF. The CDR3 DNA is TGTGCCAGCAGCTTAAACAGGGGTGGGCAGCCCCAGCATTTT.

The sample holds a few counts of this clone. The sample holds other DNA sequences that translate to the same CDR3. This sequence joins TRBV6-1 and TRBJ2-7; D remains ambiguous. CDR3 length: 12 amino acids. The germline CDR1 and CDR2 sequences are MNHNS and SASEGT. Trimming pared 3 bases from V and 0 bases from J, leaving 3 bases between. The CDR3 DNA reads TGTGCCAGCAGTGAGAGCTCCTACGAGCAGTACTTC. It encodes CASSESSYEQYF.

This chain connects TRBV6-2 or TRBV6-3 to TRBJ2-5; TRBD2 might be the D (7 bases). The V and J ends lost 2 bases and 5 bases respectively, with 24 bases between them. This CDR3 is built from 18 residues. CDR1 is MNHEY and CDR2 is SVGEGT in the germline V gene. The CDR3 here is CASSYRSGRGTTWETQYF. CDR3 nucleotide sequence: TGTGCCAGCAGTTACCGATCAGGTAGGGGGACTACCTGGGAGACCCAGTACTTC.

CDR3 residues: CASSGSQGNNSPLHF. Here the CDR3 DNA reads TGTGCCAGCAGCGGGTCACAGGGAAATAATTCACCCCTCCACTTT. V is TRBV9 and J is TRBJ1-6; perhaps TRBD1 as D (6 bases). The germline V gene encodes CDR1 SGDLS and CDR2 YYNGEE. Trimming shortened V by 3 bases and J by 5 bases, and 12 bases separated the two germline ends. This CDR3 has 15 amino acids.